Listed here are 12 T cell receptor beta chains from one sample, sequenced in a study of blood T cell repertoires in COVID-19. Generated by immunoSEQ multiplex PCR, the TCRdb table keeps only in-frame clones and is missing some. This sample carries approximately 85,000 clones, 70% to 90% of them seen once, and the ten largest clones take about 20%. Sequencing input: peripheral blood. Receptor source: a woman of 80 years or more in a cohort sampled during active or convalescent COVID-19.

The J gene is TRBJ2-7, the V gene TRBV3-1 (or the pseudogene TRBV3-2), with 12 nucleotides matching TRBD2. V lost 3 bases, J lost 4 bases, and 4 bases stayed unmatched. Per germline, CDR1 LGHDT and CDR2 YNNKEL (reference sequence). This CDR3 region has 15 residues. The CDR3 bases are TGTGCCAGCAGCCATCCGGGACTAGCGGGTTACGAGCAGTACTTC. Protein: CASSHPGLAGYEQYF.

The V call is TRBV23-1, the J call TRBJ1-2; 7 bases are shared with TRBD1. TRBV23-1 qualifies as an ORF whose function is uncertain. The CDR3 runs 16 residues. V was clipped by 0 bases and J by 8 bases; unmatched bases: 12. DNA for the CDR3: TGCGCCAGCAGTCAATCCGACAGGGTTGCCTCTCGGGGCTACACCTTC. It specifies CASSQSDRVASRGYTF.

The chain combines TRBV6-1 with TRBJ2-7, with 7 nucleotides matching TRBD2. V trimming: 2 bases; J trimming: 9 bases; junction bases outside the gene matches: 7. Per the germline V gene, CDR1 is MNHNS and CDR2 is SASEGT. This CDR3 is 13 amino acids long. As DNA, the CDR3 is TGTGCCAGCAGTGAACTTGGGACTACTGGGCAGTACGTC. Residues: CASSELGTTGQYV.

The chain uses TRBV28 and TRBJ2-6; D is uncertain. The V gene's germline CDR1 is MDHEN and CDR2 SYDVKM. V lost 3 bases and J 0 bases, leaving 6 bases between the germline ends. The CDR3 runs 15 residues. The CDR3 DNA is TGTGCCAGCAGTTTGGCCAGCTCTGGGGCCAACGTCCTGACTTTC. As protein: CASSLASSGANVLTF.

This clone was seen more than once but under ten times. J is TRBJ2-4 and V is TRBV29-1, with 7 bases matching TRBD2. Germline lookup yields CDR1 SQVTM and CDR2 ANQGSEA. J gave up 1 base and V 8 bases, and 17 bases lay outside the gene matches. This CDR3 is built from 17 residues. CDR3 nucleotide sequence: TGCAGCTTTAGGGTGCGGGAGAGCAATGCGGCCAAAAACATTCAGTACTTC. It translates to CSFRVRESNAAKNIQYF. Full variable domain (remainder filled in from reference TRBV29-1 and TRBJ2-4): SAVISQKPSRDICQRGTSLTIQCQVDSQVTMMFWYRQQPGQSLTLIATANQGSEATYESGFVIDKFPISRPNLTFSTLTVSNMSPEDSSIYLCSFRVRESNAAKNIQYFGAGTRLSVL.

The CDR3 loop reads CASSEENQPQHF. The CDR3 region has the DNA TGTGCCAGCAGTGAAGAGAATCAGCCCCAGCATTTT. The V call is TRBV28, the J call TRBJ1-5, with no clear D. The CDR3 spans 12 residues. Germline assignment: CDR1 MDHEN and CDR2 SYDVKM. Deletions cut 5 bases from V and 4 bases from J, with 6 bases between.

V and J are TRBV12-5 and TRBJ2-7; 7 bases are shared with TRBD2. The CDR3 sequence is 11 residues long. Germline V gene data show CDR1 as LGHNT and CDR2 as FRNRAP. V lost 2 bases and J lost 10; bases outside the gene matches: 2. The CDR3 region has the DNA TGTGCTAGTGGTTTGCTAGCGGTACAGTACGTC. Translated, it gives CASGLLAVQYV.

The V gene is TRBV11-3, the J gene TRBJ2-5; D is perhaps TRBD2 (7 bases). Germline V gene sequence: CDR1 SGHNT, CDR2 YENEEA. The CDR3 contains 16 residues. V gave up 1 base and J gave up 4 bases, with 16 bases separating them. This CDR3 reads CASSLGGLGGGETQYF. CDR3 coding DNA: TGTGCCAGCAGCTTAGGAGGACTAGGGGGGGGAGAGACCCAGTACTTC.

This clone was seen only once. The gene calls are TRBV6-6 and TRBJ2-3, with TRBD1 matching 8 bases. J lost 4 bases, V lost 8 bases, and 2 bases had no gene match. The CDR3 is 12 amino acids. Germline V gene sequence: CDR1 MNHNY, CDR2 SVGAGI (reference sequence). In nucleotides, the CDR3 is TGTGCCAGCGGACAGGGTTCAGATACGCAGTATTTT. Its protein product is CASGQGSDTQYF.

This chain links TRBV10-3 with TRBJ2-1; 9 nucleotides agree with TRBD2. The germline V gene has CDR1 ENHRY and CDR2 SYGVKD. This CDR3 region has 17 residues. Trimming at V came to 3 bases and at J to 10 bases, leaving 16 bases not matched to a gene. CDR3 nucleotides: TGTGCCATCAGTGATTACCTCGCGGGAGGGTCTGCGGGGGAGCAGTTCTTC. Translated, it gives CAISDYLAGGSAGEQFF.

This rearrangement joins TRBV2 to TRBJ1-5; tentatively, D is TRBD1 (5 bases). This CDR3 has 15 residues. Germline V CDR1 and CDR2: SNHLY, FYNNEI. V was cut by 0 bases and J by 6 bases, with 12 bases left in between. CDR3 DNA sequence: TGTGCCAGCAGTGAAGCCCCCGGGGGAAGTCAGCCCCAGCATTTT. Translating gives CASSEAPGGSQPQHF.

This chain uses TRBV6-5 with TRBJ1-2; 7 nucleotides match TRBD1. CDR3 size: 13 residues. The germline V gene has CDR1 MNHEY and CDR2 SVGAGI. V was pared by 6 bases and J by 8 bases, with 9 bases of the junction left unmatched. The DNA of the CDR3 is TGTGCCAGCAGATCGACAGGGCAGGGGGGCTACACCTTC. It is translated as CASRSTGQGGYTF.